A selection of T cell receptor beta chains follows, all from one sample in a study of blood T cells in healthy people across ages. TCRdb re-called the 5' RACE reads with MiXCR, one entry per CDR3 protein. The table has 600,000 to 800,000 distinct CDR3 sequences, approximately 52% seen once. Sequencing used blood. These TCRs come from a woman of 80 years or more in good health. Each CDR3 is given with its conserved first and last residue. A D gene is named only where the DNA matches it firmly. Size is omitted from some rows. Given values are once, few, many or a class for expanded clones.

>TRBV29-1|TRBJ1-2|TRBD1|many
TGCAGCGTTGAGCGTAAGGGACAGGGGTCTGGCTACACCTTC
CSVERKGQGSGYTF
>TRBV7-2|TRBJ2-5|.|.
TGTGCCAGCAGTTTAGAACTACTTCAAGAGACCCAGTACTTC
CASSLELLQETQYF
>TRBV5-6|TRBJ2-7|TRBD1|once
TGTGCCAGCAGCCCCGAGATGGACAGGGTGATTGGCGAGCAGTACTTC
CASSPEMDRVIGEQYF
>TRBV6-1|TRBJ2-5|TRBD1|many
TGTGCCAGCAGTGAGGGGACAGGGTTGAGCATCGAGACCCAGTACTTC
CASSEGTGLSIETQYF
>TRBV5-4|TRBJ2-1|TRBD2|.
TGTGCCAGCAGCCCGGGACTAGCAGTGATGAATGAGCAGTTCTTC
CASSPGLAVMNEQFF
>TRBV30|TRBJ2-1|.|once
TGTGCCTGGAGTAAGCTCAACTCCTACAATGAGCAGTTCTTC
CAWSKLNSYNEQFF
>TRBV20-1|TRBJ2-1|.|.
TGCAGTGCCCCTGGGGCAGGCTTATACAATGAGCAGTTCTTC
CSAPGAGLYNEQFF
>TRBV6-5|TRBJ2-4|TRBD2|.
TGTGCCGGCAGTTACCATAGCGGGCCCTCCAAAAACATTCAGTACTTC
CAGSYHSGPSKNIQYF
>TRBV28|TRBJ2-3|TRBD2|.
TGTGCCAGCAGTTTTCCCCGATCACCGAGACTAGCGGTTTCAGATACGCAGTATTTT
CASSFPRSPRLAVSDTQYF
>TRBV5-1|TRBJ2-7|.|.
TGCGCCAGCAGTGGGGGAGACCGCTCCTACGAGCAGTACTTC
CASSGGDRSYEQYF
>TRBV4-3|TRBJ2-1|.|.
TGCGCCAGCAGCCAAGATGGTGGGACGGGTGAGCAGTTCTTC
CASSQDGGTGEQFF
>TRBV15|TRBJ2-7|TRBD1|.
TGTGCCACCAGCAAACAGGGGACCTACGAGCAGTACTTC
CATSKQGTYEQYF
>TRBV11-2|TRBJ2-5|.|.
TGTGCCAGCAGCTTTTCCAAAGTGGAGCAGTACTTC
CASSFSKVEQYF
>TRBV10-3|TRBJ2-3|.|.
TGTGCCATCAGCGTTCAGGGAGGAGATACGCAGTATTTT
CAISVQGGDTQYF
>TRBV27|TRBJ1-6|TRBD1|.
TGTGCCAGCAGACCGGGACAGTCTAATTCACCCCTCCACTTT
CASRPGQSNSPLHF
>TRBV29-1|TRBJ1-6|TRBD1|many
TGCAGCGTGGGGCCAGGGGGAAATTCACCCCTCCACTTT
CSVGPGGNSPLHF
>TRBV12-3/TRBV12-4|TRBJ2-1|TRBD2|many
TGTGCCAGCACCCTGGGGCTAGCGGGTTCAGATCTCTACAATGAGCAGTTCTTC
CASTLGLAGSDLYNEQFF
>TRBV12-3/TRBV12-4|TRBJ2-5|.|.
TGTGCCAGCACTTCTCGACAGACCTGCGACAATGAGCAGTACTTC
CASTSRQTCDNEQYF
>TRBV20-1|TRBJ2-3|.|many
TGCAGTTATATGTCGGGGCACACAGATACGCAGTATTTT
CSYMSGHTDTQYF
>TRBV6-2/TRBV6-3|TRBJ2-5|.|.
TGTGCCAGACAGTCCTGCCAAGAGACCCAGTACTTC
CARQSCQETQYF
>TRBV5-6|TRBJ2-4|.|.
TGTGCCAGCGCCTTGTGGCTAGCCAAAAACATTCAGTACTTC
CASALWLAKNIQYF
>TRBV11-2|TRBJ2-7|TRBD2|.
TGTGCCAGCAGCCTCCTTCCGGGACTAGCGGGGAGCTCCTACAATGAGCAGTACTTC
CASSLLPGLAGSSYNEQYF
>TRBV7-6|TRBJ1-1|TRBD1|.
TGTGCCAGCAGCGTGGGGACAGGCGGGACTGAAGCTTTCTTT
CASSVGTGGTEAFF
>TRBV15|TRBJ2-7|.|.
TGTACCACCAGCAGAGATCATTCCAGCCCGATAACCTACGAGCAGTACTTC
CTTSRDHSSPITYEQYF
>TRBV12-5|TRBJ2-5|TRBD2|.
TGTGCTAGTACAACTACCTCGGTCGGGGGGTCACAAGAGACCCAGTACTTC
CASTTTSVGGSQETQYF
>TRBV29-1|TRBJ2-4|TRBD1|once
TGCAGCGTTGGGACAGGGGGGAACATTCAGTACTTC
CSVGTGGNIQYF
>TRBV7-9|TRBJ1-2|TRBD1|.
TGTGCCAGCAGCTCGTCCGGACAGGGAACCAATGGCTACACCTTC
CASSSSGQGTNGYTF
>TRBV27|TRBJ2-2|.|.
TGTGCCAGCAGACAAACAGGGAGCAACACCGGGGAGCTGTTTTTT
CASRQTGSNTGELFF
>TRBV6-2/TRBV6-3|TRBJ2-7|.|.
TGTGCCAGCAGTTATGTGAGGGACTCATCCTACGAGCAGTACTTC
CASSYVRDSSYEQYF
>TRBV7-8|TRBJ2-3|.|few
TGTGCCAGCAGCGCCCACCGGACACCCGAGACGCAGTATTTT
CASSAHRTPETQYF
>TRBV11-2|TRBJ2-3|.|once
TGTGCCAGCAGCGCACAGTGGGGTAGCACAGATACGCAGTATTTT
CASSAQWGSTDTQYF
>TRBV28|TRBJ2-1|.|.
TGTGCCAGCAGTTGGGCGGGAAAGGATCGGTTCTTC
CASSWAGKDRFF
>TRBV7-3|TRBJ2-1|.|.
TGTGCCAGCAGCCCAGGGTTAGGGCAGAATGAGCAGTTCTTC
CASSPGLGQNEQFF
>TRBV20-1|TRBJ2-7|.|.
TGCAGTGCTAGAGTCCGACTGCGCTCCTACGAGCAGTACTTC
CSARVRLRSYEQYF
>TRBV2|TRBJ1-5|TRBD1|few
TGTGCCAGCAGCGGACAGGGGATTAGCAATCAGCCCCAGCATTTT
CASSGQGISNQPQHF
>TRBV2|TRBJ1-2|TRBD1|few
TGTGCCAGCAGTGTACAGGGGAGGAGGAACTATGGCTACACCTTC
CASSVQGRRNYGYTF
>TRBV24-1|TRBJ2-2|.|.
TGTGCCACCAGTGTGGAGTTTACCGGGGAGCTGTTTTTT
CATSVEFTGELFF
>TRBV12-3/TRBV12-4|TRBJ2-7|TRBD2|many
TGTGCCAGCAGGTCGGGACTAGCAGCAGGAGAGCAGTACTTC
CASRSGLAAGEQYF
>TRBV20-1|TRBJ2-1|.|.
TGCAGTCCTTATCGGGATTTCGAGCAGTTCTTC
CSPYRDFEQFF
>TRBV5-1|TRBJ2-3|.|.
TGCGCCAGCAGCTTGGACGGAGCGAACACAGATACGCAGTATTTT
CASSLDGANTDTQYF
>TRBV5-1|TRBJ2-3|TRBD2|many
TGCGCCAGCAGCTCAACTAGCGGAGGGAGCACAGATACGCAGTATTTT
CASSSTSGGSTDTQYF
>TRBV20-1|TRBJ1-4|.|.
TGCAGTGCCTCATTAGGGGGTGATGAAAAACTGTTTTTT
CSASLGGDEKLFF
>TRBV12-3/TRBV12-4|TRBJ1-2|.|.
TGTGCCAGCAGTTATTCCGGGTCTTCCAACTATGGCTACACCTTC
CASSYSGSSNYGYTF
>TRBV5-1|TRBJ1-2|TRBD1|.
TGCGCCAGCAGCTTGGAGGGACAGAGCTATGGCTACACCTTC
CASSLEGQSYGYTF
>TRBV20-1|TRBJ2-7|.|.
TGCAGTGCCGTCGGACAGTCCGAGCAGTACTTC
CSAVGQSEQYF
>TRBV3-1|TRBJ2-5|TRBD2|few
TGTGCCAGCAGCGTCCGACTAGCGATACAAGAGACCCAGTACTTC
CASSVRLAIQETQYF
>TRBV9|TRBJ1-2|.|.
TGTGCCAGCAGCGTAAGTCTGGGTCATACCCTCGCTAACTATGGCTACACCTTC
CASSVSLGHTLANYGYTF
>TRBV20-1|TRBJ1-2|.|.
TGCAGTGCTAGAGATCCCCGGTCCTATGGCTACACCTTC
CSARDPRSYGYTF
>TRBV6-5|TRBJ1-5|TRBD1|many
TGTGCCAGCAGGCCCGGGACAGGTAATCAGCCCCAGCATTTT
CASRPGTGNQPQHF
>TRBV20-1|TRBJ2-4|.|few
TGCAGTGTTCCGGCCACAGTGGCCAAAAACATTCAGTACTTC
CSVPATVAKNIQYF
>TRBV7-2|TRBJ1-1|TRBD1|.
TGTGCCAGCAGCCCGGACAGGGGGCGGGCGGACACTGAAGCTTTCTTT
CASSPDRGRADTEAFF
>TRBV21-1|TRBJ2-5|.|many
TGTGCCAGCAGCAAAGGAGGTCTGACCGGCCCCCGTCAAGAGACCCAGTACTTC
CASSKGGLTGPRQETQYF
>TRBV5-1|TRBJ2-3|.|many
TGCGCCAGCAGTATGTTGGCCAGCACAGATACGCAGTATTTT
CASSMLASTDTQYF
>TRBV29-1|TRBJ2-3|TRBD1|few
TGCAGCGTTAAACAGGGGGTGGCAGATACGCAGTATTTT
CSVKQGVADTQYF
>TRBV4-1|TRBJ2-3|TRBD2|.
TGCGCCAGCAGCCAAGGTGGACTAGCGGGGGGCTTCCTCACAGAGACGCAGTATTTT
CASSQGGLAGGFLTETQYF
>TRBV10-3|TRBJ2-1|.|.
TGTGCCATCAGTGGAGAACCAAGGGATGAGCAGTTCTTC
CAISGEPRDEQFF
>TRBV27|TRBJ1-4|.|.
TGTGCCAGCAGTTTATCCCGGGAGGGGACGGGGGAACTGTTTTTT
CASSLSREGTGELFF
>TRBV29-1|TRBJ2-1|.|.
TGCAGCGTTGTACGGCAGGGGAAAGACGAGCAGTTCTTC
CSVVRQGKDEQFF
>TRBV9|TRBJ2-2|.|.
TGTGCCAGCAGCGTAGTTGGATACACCGGGGAGCTGTTTTTT
CASSVVGYTGELFF
>TRBV5-1|TRBJ1-6|.|many
TGCGCCAGCAGCCTTCAAACAGCGGGCAATTCACCCCTCCACTTT
CASSLQTAGNSPLHF